This TCR beta chain came from a study of early T cells in non-severe SARS-CoV-2 infection. CDR1 MGHDK and CDR2 SYGVNS come from the germline V gene. There are 14 residues in the CDR3. V lost 7 bases and J lost 0, with 12 bases in between. At least ten counts were recorded for this clonotype. TCRdb independently ran MiXCR on the 5' RACE reads; one entry per CDR3 protein. The data contain roughly 100,000 distinct CDR3 sequences, 13% to 15% of them singletons. This sequence was found in an adult who was a healthcare worker with PCR-confirmed SARS-CoV-2 infection or an uninfected control (not recorded which). Specimen: whole blood. The chain has TRBV25-1 and TRBJ1-2; no clear D. CDR3 sequence reads: CASTLGAPNYGYTF. DNA for the CDR3: TGTGCCAGCACCCTAGGCGCACCTAACTATGGCTACACCTTC.